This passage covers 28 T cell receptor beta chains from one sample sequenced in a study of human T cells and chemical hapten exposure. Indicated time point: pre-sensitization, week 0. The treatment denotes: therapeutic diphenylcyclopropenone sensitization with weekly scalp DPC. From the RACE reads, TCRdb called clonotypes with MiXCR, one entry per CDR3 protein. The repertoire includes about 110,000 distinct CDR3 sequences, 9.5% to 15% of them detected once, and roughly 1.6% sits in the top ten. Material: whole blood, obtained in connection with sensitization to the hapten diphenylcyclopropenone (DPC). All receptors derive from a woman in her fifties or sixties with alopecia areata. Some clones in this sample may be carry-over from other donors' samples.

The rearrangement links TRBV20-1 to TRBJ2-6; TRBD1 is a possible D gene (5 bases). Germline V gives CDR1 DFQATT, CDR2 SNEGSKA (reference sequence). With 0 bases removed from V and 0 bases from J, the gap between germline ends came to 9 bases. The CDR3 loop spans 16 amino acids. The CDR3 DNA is TGCAGTGCTAGAGATTGGGGCATCTCTGGGGCCAACGTCCTGACTTTC. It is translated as CSARDWGISGANVLTF.

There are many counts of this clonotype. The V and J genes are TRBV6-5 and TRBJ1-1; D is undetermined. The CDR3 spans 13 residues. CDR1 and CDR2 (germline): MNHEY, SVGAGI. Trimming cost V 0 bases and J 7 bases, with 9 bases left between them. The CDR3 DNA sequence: TGTGCCAGCAGTTACTCGAAGCAGATTGAAGCTTTCTTT. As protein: CASSYSKQIEAFF.

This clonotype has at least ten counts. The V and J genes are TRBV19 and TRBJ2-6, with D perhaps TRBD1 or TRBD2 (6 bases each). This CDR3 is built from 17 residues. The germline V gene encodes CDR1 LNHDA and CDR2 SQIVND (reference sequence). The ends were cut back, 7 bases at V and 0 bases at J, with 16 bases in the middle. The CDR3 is CASNKGGWASGANVLTF. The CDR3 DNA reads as TGTGCCAGTAATAAGGGGGGTTGGGCCTCTGGGGCCAACGTCCTGACTTTC.

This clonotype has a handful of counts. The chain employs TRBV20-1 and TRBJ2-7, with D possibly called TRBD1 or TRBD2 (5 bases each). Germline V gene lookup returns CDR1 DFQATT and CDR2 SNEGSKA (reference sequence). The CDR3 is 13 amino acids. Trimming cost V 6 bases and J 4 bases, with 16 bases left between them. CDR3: CSASRGGGYEQYF. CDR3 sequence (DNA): TGCAGTGCCAGTAGGGGCGGAGGATACGAGCAGTACTTC.

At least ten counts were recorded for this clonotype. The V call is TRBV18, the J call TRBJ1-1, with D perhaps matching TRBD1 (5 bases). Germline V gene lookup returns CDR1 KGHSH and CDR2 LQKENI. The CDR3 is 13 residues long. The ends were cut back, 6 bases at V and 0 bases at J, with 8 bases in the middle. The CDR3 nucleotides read TGTGCCAGCTCCCAGGGTATGAACACTGAAGCTTTCTTT. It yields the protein CASSQGMNTEAFF.

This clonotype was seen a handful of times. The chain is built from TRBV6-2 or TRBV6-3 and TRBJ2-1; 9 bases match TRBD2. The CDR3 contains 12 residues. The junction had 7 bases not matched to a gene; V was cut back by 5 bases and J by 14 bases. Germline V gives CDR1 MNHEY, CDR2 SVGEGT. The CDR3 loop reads CASSAAGGLKFF. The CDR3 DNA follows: TGTGCCAGCAGTGCAGCGGGGGGTTTGAAGTTCTTC.

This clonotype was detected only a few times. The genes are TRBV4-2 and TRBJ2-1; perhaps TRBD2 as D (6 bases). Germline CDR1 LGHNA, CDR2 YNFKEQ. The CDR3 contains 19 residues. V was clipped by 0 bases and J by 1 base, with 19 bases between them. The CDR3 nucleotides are TGTGCCAGCAGCCAAGATTGGGGTGGAGGGGTTTTATCCTACAATGAGCAGTTCTTC. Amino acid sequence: CASSQDWGGGVLSYNEQFF.

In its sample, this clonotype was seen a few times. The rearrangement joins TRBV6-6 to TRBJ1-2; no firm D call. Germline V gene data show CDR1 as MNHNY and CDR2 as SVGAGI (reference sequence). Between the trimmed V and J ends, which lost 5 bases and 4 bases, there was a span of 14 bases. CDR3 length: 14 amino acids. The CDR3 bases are TGTGCCAGCAGTAAAACCTACGGCAGCTATGGCTACACCTTC. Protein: CASSKTYGSYGYTF.

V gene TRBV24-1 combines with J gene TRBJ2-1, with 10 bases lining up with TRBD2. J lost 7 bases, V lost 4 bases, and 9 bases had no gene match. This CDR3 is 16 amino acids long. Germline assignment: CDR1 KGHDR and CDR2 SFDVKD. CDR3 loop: CATSDASGRVWNEQFF. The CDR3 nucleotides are TGTGCCACCAGTGACGCTAGCGGGAGAGTTTGGAATGAGCAGTTCTTC.

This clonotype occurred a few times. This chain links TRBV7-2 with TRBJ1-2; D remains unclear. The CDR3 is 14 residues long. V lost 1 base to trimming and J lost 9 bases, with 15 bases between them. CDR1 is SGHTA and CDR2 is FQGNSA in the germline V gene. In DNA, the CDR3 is TGTGCCAGCAGCTTAGACCGTGGAGACTTTAGCTACACCTTC. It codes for CASSLDRGDFSYTF.

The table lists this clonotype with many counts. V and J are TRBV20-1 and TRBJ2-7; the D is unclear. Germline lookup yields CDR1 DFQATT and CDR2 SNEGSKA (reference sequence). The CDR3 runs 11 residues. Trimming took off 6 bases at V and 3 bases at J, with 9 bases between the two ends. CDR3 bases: TGCAGTGCACCGAGTCGCTACGAGCAGTACTTC. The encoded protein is CSAPSRYEQYF.

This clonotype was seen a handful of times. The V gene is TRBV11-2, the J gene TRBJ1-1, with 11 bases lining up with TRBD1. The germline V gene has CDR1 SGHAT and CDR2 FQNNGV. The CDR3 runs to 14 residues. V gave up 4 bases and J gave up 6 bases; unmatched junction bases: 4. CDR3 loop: CASSSDRGRAEAFF. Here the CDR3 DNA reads TGTGCCAGCAGCTCGGACAGGGGGCGGGCTGAAGCTTTCTTT. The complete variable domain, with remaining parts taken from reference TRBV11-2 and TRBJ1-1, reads EAGVAQSPRYKIIEKRQSVAFWCNPISGHATLYWYQQILGQGPKLLIQFQNNGVVDDSQLPKDRFSAERLKGVDSTLKIQPAKLEDSAVYLCASSSDRGRAEAFFGQGTRLTVV.

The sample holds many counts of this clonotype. The CDR3 region is CASSLRSRSGGKTYEQYF. The CDR3 DNA sequence: TGCGCCAGCAGCTTGAGGTCACGGAGCGGGGGCAAAACCTACGAGCAGTACTTC. The chain is built from TRBV5-1 and TRBJ2-7, with 8 nucleotides matching TRBD2. Germline V gives CDR1 SGHRS, CDR2 YFSETQ. After removal of 1 base from V and 2 bases from J, the junction contained 14 bases not matched to a gene. The CDR3 consists of 18 residues.

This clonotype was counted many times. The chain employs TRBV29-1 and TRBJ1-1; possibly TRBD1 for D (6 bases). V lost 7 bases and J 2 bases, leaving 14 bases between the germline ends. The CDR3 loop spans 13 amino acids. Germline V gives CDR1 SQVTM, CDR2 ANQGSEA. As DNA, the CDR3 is TGCAGCGGACAGGCGTTTGGTAACACTGAAGCTTTCTTT. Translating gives CSGQAFGNTEAFF.

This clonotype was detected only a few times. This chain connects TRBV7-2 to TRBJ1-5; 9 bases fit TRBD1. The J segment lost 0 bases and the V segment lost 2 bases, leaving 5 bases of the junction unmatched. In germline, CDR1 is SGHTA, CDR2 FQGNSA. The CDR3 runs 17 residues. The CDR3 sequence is CASSLTGGQYSNQPQHF. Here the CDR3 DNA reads TGTGCCAGCAGCTTAACAGGGGGCCAATATAGCAATCAGCCCCAGCATTTT.

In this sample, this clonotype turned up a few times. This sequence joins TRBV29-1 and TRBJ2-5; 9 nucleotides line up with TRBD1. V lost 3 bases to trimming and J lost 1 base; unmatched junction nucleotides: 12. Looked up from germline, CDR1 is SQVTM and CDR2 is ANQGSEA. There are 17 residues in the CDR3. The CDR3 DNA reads TGCAGCGTTGAGGGACAGGGTACGAACATCATCCAAGAGACCCAGTACTTC. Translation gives CSVEGQGTNIIQETQYF.

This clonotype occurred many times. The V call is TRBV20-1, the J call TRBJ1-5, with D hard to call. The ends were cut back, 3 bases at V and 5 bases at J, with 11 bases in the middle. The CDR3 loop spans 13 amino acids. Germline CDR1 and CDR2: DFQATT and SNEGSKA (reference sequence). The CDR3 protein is CSARGTLDQPQHF. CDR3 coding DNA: TGCAGTGCTAGGGGAACTTTGGATCAGCCCCAGCATTTT.

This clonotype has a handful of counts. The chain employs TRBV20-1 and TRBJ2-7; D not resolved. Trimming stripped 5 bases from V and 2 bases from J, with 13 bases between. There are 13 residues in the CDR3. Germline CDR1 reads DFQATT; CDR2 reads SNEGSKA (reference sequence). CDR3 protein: CSAQNLGTYEQYF. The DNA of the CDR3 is TGCAGTGCTCAAAACCTGGGGACCTACGAGCAGTACTTC.

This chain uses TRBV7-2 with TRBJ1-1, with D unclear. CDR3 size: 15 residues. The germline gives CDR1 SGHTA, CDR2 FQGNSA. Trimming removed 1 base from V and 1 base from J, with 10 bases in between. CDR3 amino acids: CASSLDYSENTEAFF. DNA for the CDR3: TGTGCCAGCAGCTTAGACTACAGCGAGAACACTGAAGCTTTCTTT. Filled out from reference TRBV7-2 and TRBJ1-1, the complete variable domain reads GAGVSQSPSNKVTEKGKDVELRCDPISGHTALYWYRQSLGQGLEFLIYFQGNSAPDKSGLPSDRFSAERTGGSVSTLTIQRTQQEDSAVYLCASSLDYSENTEAFFGQGTRLTVV.

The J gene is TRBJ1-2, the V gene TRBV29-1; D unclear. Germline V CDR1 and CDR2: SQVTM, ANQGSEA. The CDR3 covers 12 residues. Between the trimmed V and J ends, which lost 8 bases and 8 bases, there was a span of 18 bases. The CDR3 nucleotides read TGCAGCTACTCCCACCAGACGGGGGGCTACACCTTC. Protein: CSYSHQTGGYTF.

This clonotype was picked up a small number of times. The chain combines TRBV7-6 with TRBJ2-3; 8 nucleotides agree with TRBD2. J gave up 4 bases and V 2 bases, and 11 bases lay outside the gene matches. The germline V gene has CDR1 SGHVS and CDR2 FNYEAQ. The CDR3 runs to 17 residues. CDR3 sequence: CASSLRPAGVRADTQYF. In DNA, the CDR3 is TGTGCCAGCAGCTTAAGGCCAGCGGGAGTCAGAGCAGATACGCAGTATTTT.

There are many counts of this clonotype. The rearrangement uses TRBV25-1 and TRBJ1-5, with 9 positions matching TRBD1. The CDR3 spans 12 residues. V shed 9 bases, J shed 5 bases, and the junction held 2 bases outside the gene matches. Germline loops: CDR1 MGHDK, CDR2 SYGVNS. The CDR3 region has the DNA TGTGCCAGTACAGGGGGCGATCAGCCCCAGCATTTT. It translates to CASTGGDQPQHF.

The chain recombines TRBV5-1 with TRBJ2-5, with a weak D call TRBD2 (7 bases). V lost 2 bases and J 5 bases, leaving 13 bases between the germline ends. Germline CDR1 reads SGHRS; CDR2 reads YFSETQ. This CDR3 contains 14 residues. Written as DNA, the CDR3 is TGCGCCAGCAGCTTTACGGGGGGCCTGGAGACCCAGTACTTC. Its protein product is CASSFTGGLETQYF.

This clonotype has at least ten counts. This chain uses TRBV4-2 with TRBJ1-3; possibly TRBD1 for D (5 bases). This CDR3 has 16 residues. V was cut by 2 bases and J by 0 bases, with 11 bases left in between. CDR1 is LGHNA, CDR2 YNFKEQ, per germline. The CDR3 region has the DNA TGTGCCAGCAGCCAAATGGGCAGGGCCTCTGGAAACACCATATATTTT. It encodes CASSQMGRASGNTIYF.

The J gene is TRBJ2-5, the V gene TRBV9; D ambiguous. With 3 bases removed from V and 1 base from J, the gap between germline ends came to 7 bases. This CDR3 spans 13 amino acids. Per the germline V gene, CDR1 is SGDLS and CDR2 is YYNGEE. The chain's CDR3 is CASSANPQETQYF. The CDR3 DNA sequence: TGTGCCAGCAGCGCTAATCCCCAAGAGACCCAGTACTTC.

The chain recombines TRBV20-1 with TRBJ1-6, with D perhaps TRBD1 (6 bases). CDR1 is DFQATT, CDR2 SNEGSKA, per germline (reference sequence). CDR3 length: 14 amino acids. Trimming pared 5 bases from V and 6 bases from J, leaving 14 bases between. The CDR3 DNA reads TGCAGTGCTTACGGGACACGGGGTAATTCACCCCTCCACTTT. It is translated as CSAYGTRGNSPLHF.

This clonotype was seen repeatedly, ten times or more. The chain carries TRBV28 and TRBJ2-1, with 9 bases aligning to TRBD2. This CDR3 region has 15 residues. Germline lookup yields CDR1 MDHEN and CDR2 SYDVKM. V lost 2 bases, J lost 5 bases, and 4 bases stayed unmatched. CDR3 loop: CASSLGGRADNEQFF. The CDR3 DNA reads TGTGCCAGCAGTTTAGGCGGGAGGGCGGACAATGAGCAGTTCTTC.

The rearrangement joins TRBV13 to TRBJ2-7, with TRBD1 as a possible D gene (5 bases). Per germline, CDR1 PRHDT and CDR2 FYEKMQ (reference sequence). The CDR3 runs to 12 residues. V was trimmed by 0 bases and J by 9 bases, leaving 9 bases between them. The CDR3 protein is CASSLGTDLQYF. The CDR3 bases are TGTGCCAGCAGCTTAGGGACAGACCTGCAGTACTTC. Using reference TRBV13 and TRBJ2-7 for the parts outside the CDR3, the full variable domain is AAGVIQSPRHLIKEKRETATLKCYPIPRHDTVYWYQQGPGQDPQFLISFYEKMQSDKGSIPDRFSAQQFSDYHSELNMSSLELGDSALYFCASSLGTDLQYFGPGTRLTVT.